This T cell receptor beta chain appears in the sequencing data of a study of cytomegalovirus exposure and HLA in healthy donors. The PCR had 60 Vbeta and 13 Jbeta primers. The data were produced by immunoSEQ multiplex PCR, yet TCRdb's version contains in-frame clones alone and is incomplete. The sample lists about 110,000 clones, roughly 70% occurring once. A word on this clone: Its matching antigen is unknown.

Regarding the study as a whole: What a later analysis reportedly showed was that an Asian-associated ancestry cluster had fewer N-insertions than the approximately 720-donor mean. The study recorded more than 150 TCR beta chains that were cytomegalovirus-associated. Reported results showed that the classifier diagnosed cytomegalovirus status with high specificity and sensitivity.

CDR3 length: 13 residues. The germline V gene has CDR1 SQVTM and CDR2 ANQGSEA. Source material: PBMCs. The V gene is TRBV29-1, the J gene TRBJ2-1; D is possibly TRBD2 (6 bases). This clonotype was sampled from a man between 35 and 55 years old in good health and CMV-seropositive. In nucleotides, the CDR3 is TGCACCTCTGTGGGGGGCTCCTACAATGAGCAGTTCTTC. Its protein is CTSVGGSYNEQFF.